The source of this TCR beta chain is a study of PD-1 blockade in classical Hodgkin lymphoma. Documented time point: cycle 4 day 1 (C4D1), after five to seven weeks of nivolumab. In every patient, relapse followed autologous stem cell transplantation, while exposure to brentuximab vedotin differed. This clone was recorded once. Clones were sequenced by immunoSEQ multiplex PCR, and TCRdb holds only the in-frame ones, with some missing. The table shows roughly 94,000 clones, with approximately 94% occurring only once. The CDR3 totals 14 residues. From germline, CDR1 is LNHDA and CDR2 SQIVND (reference sequence). V was shortened by 5 bases and J by 6 bases, with 14 bases between the two germline ends.

Specimen: peripheral blood mononuclear cells (PBMCs), collected before the fourth cycle of nivolumab. The genes are TRBV19 and TRBJ2-1; D is perhaps TRBD1 (5 bases). This clonotype was sampled from a human donor with classical Hodgkin lymphoma. The DNA for the CDR3 is TGTGCCAGTAGTCCGATACTGGGGCGCAATGAGCAGTTCTTC. Translation gives CASSPILGRNEQFF. The whole variable domain, remainder taken from reference TRBV19 and TRBJ2-1, is DGGITQSPKYLFRKEGQNVTLSCEQNLNHDAMYWYRQDPGQGLRLIYYSQIVNDFQKGDIAEGYSVSREKKESFPLTVTSAQKNPTAFYLCASSPILGRNEQFFGPGTRLTVL.